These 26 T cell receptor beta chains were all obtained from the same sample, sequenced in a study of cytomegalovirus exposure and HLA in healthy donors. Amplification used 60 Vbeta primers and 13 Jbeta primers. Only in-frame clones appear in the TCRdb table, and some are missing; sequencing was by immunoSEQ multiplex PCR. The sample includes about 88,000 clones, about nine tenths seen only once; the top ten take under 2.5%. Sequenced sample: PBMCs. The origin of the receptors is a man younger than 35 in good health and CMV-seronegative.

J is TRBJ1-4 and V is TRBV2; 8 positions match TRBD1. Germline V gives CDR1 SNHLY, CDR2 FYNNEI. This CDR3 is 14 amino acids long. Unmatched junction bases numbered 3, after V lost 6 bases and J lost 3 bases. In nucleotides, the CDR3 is TGTGCCAGCAGACCGGGACAGGCTAATGAAAAACTGTTTTTT. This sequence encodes CASRPGQANEKLFF.

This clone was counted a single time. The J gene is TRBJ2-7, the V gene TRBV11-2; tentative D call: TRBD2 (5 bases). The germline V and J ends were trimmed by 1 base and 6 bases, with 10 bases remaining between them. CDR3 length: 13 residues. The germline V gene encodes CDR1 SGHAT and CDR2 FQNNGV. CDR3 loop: CASSLVGGPEQYF. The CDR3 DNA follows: TGTGCCAGCAGCTTAGTTGGAGGTCCCGAGCAGTACTTC. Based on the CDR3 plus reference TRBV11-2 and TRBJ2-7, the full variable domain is EAGVAQSPRYKIIEKRQSVAFWCNPISGHATLYWYQQILGQGPKLLIQFQNNGVVDDSQLPKDRFSAERLKGVDSTLKIQPAKLEDSAVYLCASSLVGGPEQYFGPGTRLTVT.

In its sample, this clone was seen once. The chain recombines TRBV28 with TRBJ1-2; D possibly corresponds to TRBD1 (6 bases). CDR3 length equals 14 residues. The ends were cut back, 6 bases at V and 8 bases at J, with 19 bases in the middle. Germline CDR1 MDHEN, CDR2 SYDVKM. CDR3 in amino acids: CASRPKQGGGGYTF. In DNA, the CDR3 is TGTGCCAGCAGACCCAAACAGGGAGGGGGGGGCTACACCTTC.

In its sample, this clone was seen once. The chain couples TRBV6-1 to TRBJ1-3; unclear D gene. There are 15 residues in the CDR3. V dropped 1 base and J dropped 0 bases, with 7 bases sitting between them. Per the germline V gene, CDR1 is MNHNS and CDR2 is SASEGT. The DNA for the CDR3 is TGTGCCAGCAGTGAAGGAACAATCTCTGGAAACACCATATATTTT. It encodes CASSEGTISGNTIYF.

The CDR3 bases are TGTGCCAGCACCTCCCCCCGGACCGGGGAGCTGTTTTTT. Translation: CASTSPRTGELFF. The chain uses TRBV25-1 and TRBJ2-2; D is undetermined. The CDR3 contains 13 residues. Germline V gives CDR1 MGHDK, CDR2 SYGVNS. With 7 bases removed from V and 5 bases from J, the gap between germline ends came to 11 bases.

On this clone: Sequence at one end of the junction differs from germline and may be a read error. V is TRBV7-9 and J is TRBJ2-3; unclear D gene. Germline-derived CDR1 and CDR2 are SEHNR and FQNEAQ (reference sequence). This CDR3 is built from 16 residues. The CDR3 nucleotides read TGTTCCAGCAGCTTAGGTTTGCAGTATAGCACAGATACGCAGTATTTT. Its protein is CSSSLGLQYSTDTQYF.

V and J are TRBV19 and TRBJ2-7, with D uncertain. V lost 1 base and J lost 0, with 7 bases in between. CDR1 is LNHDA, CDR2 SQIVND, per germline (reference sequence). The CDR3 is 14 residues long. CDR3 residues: CASSIGGFSYEQYF. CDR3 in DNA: TGTGCCAGTAGTATAGGAGGATTCTCCTACGAGCAGTACTTC.

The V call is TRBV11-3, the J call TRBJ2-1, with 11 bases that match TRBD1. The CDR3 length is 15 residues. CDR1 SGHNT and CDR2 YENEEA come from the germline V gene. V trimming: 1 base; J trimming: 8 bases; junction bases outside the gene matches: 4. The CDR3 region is CASSLGTGGVDEQFF. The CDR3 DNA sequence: TGTGCCAGCAGCTTAGGGACAGGGGGCGTGGATGAGCAGTTCTTC.

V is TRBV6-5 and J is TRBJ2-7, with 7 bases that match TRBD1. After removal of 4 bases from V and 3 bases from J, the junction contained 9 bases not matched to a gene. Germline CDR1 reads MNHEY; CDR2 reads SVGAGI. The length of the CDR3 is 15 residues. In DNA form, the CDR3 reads TGTGCCAGCAGTTTTCCGGCAGGGGGAGTCTACGAGCAGTACTTC. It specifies CASSFPAGGVYEQYF.

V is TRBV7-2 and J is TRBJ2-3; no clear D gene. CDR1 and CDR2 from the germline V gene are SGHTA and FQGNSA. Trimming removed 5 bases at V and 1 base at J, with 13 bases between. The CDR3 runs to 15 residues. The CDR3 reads CASSPVWAGTDTQYF. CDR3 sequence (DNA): TGTGCCAGCAGCCCCGTTTGGGCTGGCACAGATACGCAGTATTTT.

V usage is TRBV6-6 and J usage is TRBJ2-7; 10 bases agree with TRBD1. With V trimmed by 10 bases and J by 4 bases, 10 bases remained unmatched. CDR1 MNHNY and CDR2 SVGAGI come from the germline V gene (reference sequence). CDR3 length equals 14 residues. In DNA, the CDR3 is TGTGCCATCAAGACCGGGACAGGGGCGTACGAGCAGTACTTC. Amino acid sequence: CAIKTGTGAYEQYF.

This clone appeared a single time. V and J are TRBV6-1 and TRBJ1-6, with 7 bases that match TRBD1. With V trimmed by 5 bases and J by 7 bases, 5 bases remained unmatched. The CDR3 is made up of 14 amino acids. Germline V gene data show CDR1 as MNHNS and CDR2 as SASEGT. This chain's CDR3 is CASSPSGQNSPLHF. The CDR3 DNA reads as TGTGCCAGCAGTCCCTCGGGACAGAATTCACCCCTCCACTTT.

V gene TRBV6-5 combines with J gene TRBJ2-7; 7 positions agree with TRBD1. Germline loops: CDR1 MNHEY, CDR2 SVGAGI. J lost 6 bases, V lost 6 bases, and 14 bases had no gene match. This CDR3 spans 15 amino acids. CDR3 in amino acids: CASRAARQGLGEQYF. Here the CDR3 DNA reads TGTGCCAGCAGAGCTGCACGACAGGGATTAGGCGAGCAGTACTTC.

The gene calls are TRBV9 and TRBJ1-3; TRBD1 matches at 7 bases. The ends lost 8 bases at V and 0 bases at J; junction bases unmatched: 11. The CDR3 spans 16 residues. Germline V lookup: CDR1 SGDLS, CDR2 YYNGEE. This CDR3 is CASSQTGQSSGNTIYF. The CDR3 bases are TGTGCCAGTAGCCAGACAGGGCAAAGCTCTGGAAACACCATATATTTT.

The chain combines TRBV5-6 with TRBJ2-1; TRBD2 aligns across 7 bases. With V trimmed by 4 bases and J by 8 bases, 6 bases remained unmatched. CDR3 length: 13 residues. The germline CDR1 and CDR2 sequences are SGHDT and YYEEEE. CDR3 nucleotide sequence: TGTGCCAGCAGCCTTGGGGGGGTGCATGAGCAGTTCTTC. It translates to CASSLGGVHEQFF.

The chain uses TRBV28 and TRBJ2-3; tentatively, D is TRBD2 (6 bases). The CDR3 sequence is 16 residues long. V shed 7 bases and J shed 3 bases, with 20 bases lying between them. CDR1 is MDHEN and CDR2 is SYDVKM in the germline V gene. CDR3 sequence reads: CASNSQEGRRTDTQYF. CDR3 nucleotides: TGTGCCAGCAATTCTCAGGAGGGGAGGCGGACAGATACGCAGTATTTT.

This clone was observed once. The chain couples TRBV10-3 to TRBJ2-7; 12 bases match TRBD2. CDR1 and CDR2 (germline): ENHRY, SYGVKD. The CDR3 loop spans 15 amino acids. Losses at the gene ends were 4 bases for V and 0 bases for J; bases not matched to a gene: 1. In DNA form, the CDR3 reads TGTGCCATCAGTGCGACTAGCGGGAGCTCCTACGAGCAGTACTTC. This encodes CAISATSGSSYEQYF.

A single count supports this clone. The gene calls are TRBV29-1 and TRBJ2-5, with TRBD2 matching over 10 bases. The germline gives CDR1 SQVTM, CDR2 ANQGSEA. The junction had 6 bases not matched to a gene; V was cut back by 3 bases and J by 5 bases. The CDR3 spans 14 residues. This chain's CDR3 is CSVEVVAGGETQYF. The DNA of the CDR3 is TGCAGCGTTGAGGTAGTAGCGGGGGGTGAGACCCAGTACTTC. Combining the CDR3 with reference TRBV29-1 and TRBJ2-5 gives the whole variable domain SAVISQKPSRDICQRGTSLTIQCQVDSQVTMMFWYRQQPGQSLTLIATANQGSEATYESGFVIDKFPISRPNLTFSTLTVSNMSPEDSSIYLCSVEVVAGGETQYFGPGTRLLVL.

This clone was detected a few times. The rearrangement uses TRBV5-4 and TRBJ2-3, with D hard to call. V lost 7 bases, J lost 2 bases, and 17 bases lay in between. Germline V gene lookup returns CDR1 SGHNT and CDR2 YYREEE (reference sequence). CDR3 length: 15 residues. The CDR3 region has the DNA TGTGCCAGCCGTAACCGTGGCAGGTACACAGATACGCAGTATTTT. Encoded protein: CASRNRGRYTDTQYF. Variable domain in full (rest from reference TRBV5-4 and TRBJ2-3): ETGVTQSPTHLIKTRGQQVTLRCSSQSGHNTVSWYQQALGQGPQFIFQYYREEENGRGNFPPRFSGLQFPNYSSELNVNALELDDSALYLCASRNRGRYTDTQYFGPGTRLTVL.

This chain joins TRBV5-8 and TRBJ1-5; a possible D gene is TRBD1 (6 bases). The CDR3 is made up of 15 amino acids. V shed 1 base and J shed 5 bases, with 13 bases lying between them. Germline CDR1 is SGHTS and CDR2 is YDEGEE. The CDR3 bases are TGTGCCAGCAGCTTGCAGGGACAATTTTATCAGCCCCAGCATTTT. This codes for CASSLQGQFYQPQHF.

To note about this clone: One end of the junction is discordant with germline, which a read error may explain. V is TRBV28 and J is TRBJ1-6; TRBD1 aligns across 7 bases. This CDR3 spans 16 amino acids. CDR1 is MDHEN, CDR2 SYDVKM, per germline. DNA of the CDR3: TGTGCCAGCAGTTTTTTGGGGGACAGCTTAGATTCAGCCCTCCACTTT. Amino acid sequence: CASSFLGDSLDSALHF.

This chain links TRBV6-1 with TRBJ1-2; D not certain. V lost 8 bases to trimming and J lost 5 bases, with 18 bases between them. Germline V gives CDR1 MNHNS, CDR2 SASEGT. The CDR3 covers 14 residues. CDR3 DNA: TGTGCCAGCCTCCCGAGGCCGTTGTCATATGGCTACACCTTC. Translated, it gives CASLPRPLSYGYTF.

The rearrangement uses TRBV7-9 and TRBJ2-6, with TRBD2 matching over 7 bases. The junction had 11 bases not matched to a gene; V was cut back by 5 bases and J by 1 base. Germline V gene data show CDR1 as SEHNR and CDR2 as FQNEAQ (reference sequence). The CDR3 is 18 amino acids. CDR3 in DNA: TGTGCCAGCAGCCCCGGGACTACGCTCGTATCTGGGGCCAACGTCCTGACTTTC. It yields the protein CASSPGTTLVSGANVLTF.

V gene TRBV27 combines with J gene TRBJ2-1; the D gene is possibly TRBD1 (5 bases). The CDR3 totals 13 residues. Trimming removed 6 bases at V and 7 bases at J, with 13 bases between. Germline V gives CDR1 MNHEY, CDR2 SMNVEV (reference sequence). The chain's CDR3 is CASSVAGRNEQFF. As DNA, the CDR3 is TGTGCCAGCAGCGTCGCAGGGCGGAATGAGCAGTTCTTC.

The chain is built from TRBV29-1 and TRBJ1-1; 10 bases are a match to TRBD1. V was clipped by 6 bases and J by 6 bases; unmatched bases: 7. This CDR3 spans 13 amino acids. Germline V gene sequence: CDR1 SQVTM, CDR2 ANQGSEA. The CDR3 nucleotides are TGCAGCGTGAGGGGACAGGGGATCGCTGAAGCTTTCTTT. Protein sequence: CSVRGQGIAEAFF.

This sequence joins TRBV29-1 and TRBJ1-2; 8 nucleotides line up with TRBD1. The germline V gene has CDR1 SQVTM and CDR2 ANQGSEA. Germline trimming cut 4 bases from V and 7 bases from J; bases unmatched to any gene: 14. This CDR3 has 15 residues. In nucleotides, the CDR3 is TGCAGCGTTGGGGCCTCCAGGGGGCCAGACGGTGGCTACACCTTC. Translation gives CSVGASRGPDGGYTF.